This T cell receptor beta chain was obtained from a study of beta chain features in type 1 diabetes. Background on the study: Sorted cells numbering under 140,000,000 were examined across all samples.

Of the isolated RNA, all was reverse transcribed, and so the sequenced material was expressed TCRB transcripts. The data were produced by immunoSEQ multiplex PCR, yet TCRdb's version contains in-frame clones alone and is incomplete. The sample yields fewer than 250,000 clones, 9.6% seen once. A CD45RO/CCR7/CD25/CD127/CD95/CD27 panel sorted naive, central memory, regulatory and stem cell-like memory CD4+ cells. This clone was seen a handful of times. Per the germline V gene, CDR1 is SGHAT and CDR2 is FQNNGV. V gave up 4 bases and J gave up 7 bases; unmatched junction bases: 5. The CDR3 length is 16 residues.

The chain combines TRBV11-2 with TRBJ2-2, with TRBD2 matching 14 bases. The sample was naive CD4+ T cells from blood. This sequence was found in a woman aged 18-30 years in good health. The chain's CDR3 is CASSSTGLAGVGELFF. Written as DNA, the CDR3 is TGTGCCAGCAGCTCGACGGGACTAGCGGGAGTCGGGGAGCTGTTTTTT. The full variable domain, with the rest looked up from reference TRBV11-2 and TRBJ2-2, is EAGVAQSPRYKIIEKRQSVAFWCNPISGHATLYWYQQILGQGPKLLIQFQNNGVVDDSQLPKDRFSAERLKGVDSTLKIQPAKLEDSAVYLCASSSTGLAGVGELFFGEGSRLTVL.